The text below deals with one T cell receptor (beta chain). This sample was included in a study of control samples from healthy donors and cancer patients. Repertoires were generated with immunoSEQ multiplex PCR, while TCRdb's copy carries only in-frame clones and drops some. Among about 170,000 clones listed, just over 90% were seen once. Trimming took off 7 bases at V and 1 base at J, with 12 bases between the two ends. The germline gives CDR1 SGHDT, CDR2 YYEEEE. This CDR3 has 14 amino acids. This TCR was recovered from a woman aged 60-75 years in good health. Sample: blood. V is TRBV5-6 and J is TRBJ1-3, with D possibly matching TRBD1 (6 bases). The CDR3 DNA follows: TGTGCCAGCGGTGACAGGTCTTCTGGAAACACCATATATTTT. It translates to CASGDRSSGNTIYF.